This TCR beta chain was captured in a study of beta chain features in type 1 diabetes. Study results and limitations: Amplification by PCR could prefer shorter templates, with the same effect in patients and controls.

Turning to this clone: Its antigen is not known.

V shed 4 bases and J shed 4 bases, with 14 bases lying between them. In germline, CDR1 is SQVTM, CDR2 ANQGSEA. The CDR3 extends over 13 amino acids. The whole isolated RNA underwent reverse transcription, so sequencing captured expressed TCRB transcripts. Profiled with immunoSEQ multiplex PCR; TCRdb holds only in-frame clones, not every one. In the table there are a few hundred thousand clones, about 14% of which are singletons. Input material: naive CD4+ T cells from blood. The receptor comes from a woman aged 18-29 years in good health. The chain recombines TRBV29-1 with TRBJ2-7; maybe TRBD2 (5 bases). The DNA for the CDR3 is TGCAGCGTTGTGGTAGCGAACCTTTACGAGCAGTACTTC. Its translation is CSVVVANLYEQYF.